Below, 24 T cell receptor beta chains from the same sample are listed, as sequenced in a study of vaccination and CD4 T cells after COVID-19. Cultured CD4+ T cell DNA was sequenced using the Oncomine TCR Beta short-read assay. TCRdb called the PCR reads again in MiXCR, with one record for every CDR3 protein. Of around 10,000 distinct CDR3 sequences in the sample, about 60% were seen once. This sample's treatment: approximately 11-day PBMC culture with coronavirus spike peptide pools or control peptides (ViraFEST assay). The antigens these receptors bind are not known. The source material was CD4+ T cells from blood, cultured in vitro. The origin of the receptors is a human donor who had recovered from COVID-19.

The CDR3 region has the DNA TGTGCCAGCAGCTTAGCCGACGGGAGGTGGGAGACCCAGTACTTC. As protein: CASSLADGRWETQYF. The chain is built from TRBV7-8 and TRBJ2-5, with 7 bases aligning to TRBD2. Germline CDR1 reads SGHVS; CDR2 reads FQNEAQ. V dropped 0 bases and J dropped 5; count of bases not matched to a gene: 6. This CDR3 has 15 residues.

The chain links TRBV2 to TRBJ1-6; maybe TRBD1 (5 bases). Germline CDR1 is SNHLY and CDR2 is FYNNEI. This CDR3 spans 15 amino acids. The ends were cut back, 1 base at V and 6 bases at J, with 10 bases in the middle. This chain's CDR3 is CASSEEGFGNSPLHF. CDR3 nucleotide sequence: TGTGCCAGCAGTGAAGAGGGGTTTGGTAATTCACCCCTCCACTTT.

This clonotype turned up a few times. The V gene is TRBV24-1, the J gene TRBJ2-1; 11 positions match TRBD1. The CDR3 is 16 amino acids. In germline, CDR1 is KGHDR, CDR2 SFDVKD. Trimming at V came to 4 bases and at J to 7 bases, leaving 8 bases not matched to a gene. This CDR3 reads CATSDRTGGALNEQFF. Written as DNA, the CDR3 is TGTGCCACCAGTGACAGGACAGGGGGCGCCTTGAATGAGCAGTTCTTC.

This clonotype occurred once. V gene TRBV7-2 combines with J gene TRBJ2-7, with D unresolved. CDR1 and CDR2 (germline): SGHTA, FQGNSA. The CDR3 is 12 residues long. V was clipped by 3 bases and J by 6 bases, with 9 bases between them. The CDR3 reads CASSLWASEQYF. The CDR3 bases are TGTGCCAGCAGCTTGTGGGCCTCCGAGCAGTACTTC.

This clonotype was seen only once. This rearrangement joins TRBV12-3 or TRBV12-4 to TRBJ2-3; 9 bases are shared with TRBD2. The CDR3 runs to 18 residues. Trimming removed 3 bases from V and 0 bases from J; junction bases left unmatched: 10. CDR3 in amino acids: CASSFRMTSGGSTDTQYF. The CDR3, as DNA: TGTGCCAGCAGTTTTCGGATGACTAGCGGAGGGAGCACAGATACGCAGTATTTT.

This clonotype occurred a few times. V is TRBV19 and J is TRBJ1-1; possibly TRBD1 for D (5 bases). V was clipped by 9 bases and J by 5 bases, with 19 bases between them. This CDR3 is 14 amino acids long. CDR1 is LNHDA, CDR2 SQIVND, per germline (reference sequence). CDR3 nucleotide sequence: TGTGCCAGCCAGCCGGAGGGGAGAAGAACTGAAGCTTTCTTT. Translated: CASQPEGRRTEAFF.

The chain has TRBV20-1 and TRBJ2-3; 14 positions agree with TRBD2. The CDR3 length is 18 residues. CDR1 is DFQATT, CDR2 SNEGSKA, per germline (reference sequence). J was trimmed by 0 bases and V by 1 base; bases with no gene match: 6. The CDR3 DNA reads as TGCAGTGCTAGAGTCGGGACTAGCGGGAGCGGAAGCACAGATACGCAGTATTTT. This encodes CSARVGTSGSGSTDTQYF.

This clonotype turned up a few times. This chain joins TRBV20-1 and TRBJ2-7, with D perhaps TRBD1 or TRBD2 (6 bases each). CDR3 length: 13 amino acids. The V end lost 5 bases, the J end lost 1 base, and 12 bases lay between the germline ends. Germline CDR1 DFQATT, CDR2 SNEGSKA (reference sequence). This CDR3 reads CSAQVGGSYEQYF. CDR3 nucleotides: TGCAGTGCTCAGGTAGGGGGGTCCTACGAGCAGTACTTC.

The chain employs TRBV6-1 and TRBJ1-1, with a weak D call TRBD1 (5 bases). V lost 8 bases, J lost 0 bases, and 10 bases lay in between. The CDR3 covers 13 residues. The germline CDR1 and CDR2 sequences are MNHNS and SASEGT. CDR3 loop: CASFRGVNTEAFF. The CDR3 nucleotides read TGTGCCAGCTTCCGGGGGGTGAACACTGAAGCTTTCTTT.

The chain carries TRBV6-1 and TRBJ2-3; D gene ambiguous. V lost 6 bases to trimming and J lost 9 bases, with 13 bases between them. There are 12 residues in the CDR3. Germline V lookup: CDR1 MNHNS, CDR2 SASEGT. CDR3 DNA sequence: TGTGCCAGCAGCTCCGGCCAAAGCACGCAGTATTTT. This codes for CASSSGQSTQYF.

CDR3 DNA: TGTGCCACCACAGGTTTAGCCAAAAACATTCAGTACTTC. Translated, it gives CATTGLAKNIQYF. The chain links TRBV2 to TRBJ2-4; a possible D gene is TRBD1 (5 bases). The CDR3 contains 13 residues. The germline V gene encodes CDR1 SNHLY and CDR2 FYNNEI. Between the trimmed V and J ends, which lost 10 bases and 0 bases, there was a span of 10 bases.

The rearrangement joins TRBV7-2 to TRBJ2-1, with a weak D call TRBD2 (5 bases). V lost 5 bases to trimming and J lost 4 bases, with 15 bases between them. Per the germline V gene, CDR1 is SGHTA and CDR2 is FQGNSA. This CDR3 has 15 amino acids. Written as DNA, the CDR3 is TGTGCCAGCAGCCGAAGCGGTGACGGATACAATGAGCAGTTCTTC. Amino acids: CASSRSGDGYNEQFF.

There are a few counts of this clonotype. This chain uses TRBV11-2 with TRBJ1-3; D is undetermined. Trimming removed 8 bases from V and 0 bases from J, with 5 bases in between. Germline CDR1 is SGHAT and CDR2 is FQNNGV. The CDR3 loop spans 12 amino acids. The CDR3 nucleotides read TGTGCCAGCGTAAGCTCTGGAAACACCATATATTTT. This gives the protein CASVSSGNTIYF.

The chain employs TRBV4-1 and TRBJ2-3; no clear D gene. From germline, CDR1 is MGHRA and CDR2 YSYEKL. This CDR3 has 15 residues. Between the trimmed V and J ends, which lost 1 base and 3 bases, there was a span of 11 bases. In DNA form, the CDR3 reads TGCGCCAGCAGCCAAGGCCTGGGAACTACAGATACGCAGTATTTT. Its translation is CASSQGLGTTDTQYF.

V gene TRBV7-2 combines with J gene TRBJ2-7; D remains unclear. V lost 5 bases, J lost 2 bases, and 16 bases lay in between. The CDR3 is 15 amino acids. The germline CDR1 and CDR2 sequences are SGHTA and FQGNSA. CDR3 nucleotide sequence: TGTGCCAGCAGCAAACGCGGCGGCCTCACCTACGAGCAGTACTTC. Amino acids: CASSKRGGLTYEQYF.

V gene TRBV9 combines with J gene TRBJ2-2, with D unclear. The CDR3 consists of 13 residues. The V gene's germline CDR1 is SGDLS and CDR2 YYNGEE. Trimming pared 2 bases from V and 3 bases from J, leaving 5 bases between. CDR3 sequence (DNA): TGTGCCAGCAGCGTTAGATACACCGGGGAGCTGTTTTTT. Translation: CASSVRYTGELFF.

The V gene is TRBV20-1, the J gene TRBJ1-1, with D unclear. Germline V gene data show CDR1 as DFQATT and CDR2 as SNEGSKA (reference sequence). This CDR3 is built from 14 residues. V was pared by 1 base and J by 4 bases, with 13 bases between. The CDR3 DNA is TGCAGTGCTAGAGTCGGGGATATGAGCACTGAAGCTTTCTTT. It encodes CSARVGDMSTEAFF.

CDR3 sequence: CASRVRQGRTEAFF. The CDR3 DNA is TGTGCCAGCAGAGTTCGACAGGGGAGAACTGAAGCTTTCTTT. The rearrangement uses TRBV2 and TRBJ1-1, with TRBD1 matching over 8 bases. Unmatched junction bases numbered 8, after V lost 6 bases and J lost 5 bases. This CDR3 is 14 amino acids long. CDR1 is SNHLY, CDR2 FYNNEI, per germline. Full variable domain (outside the CDR3, taken from reference TRBV2 and TRBJ1-1): EPEVTQTPSHQVTQMGQEVILRCVPISNHLYFYWYRQILGQKVEFLVSFYNNEISEKSEIFDDQFSVERPDGSNFTLKIRSTKLEDSAMYFCASRVRQGRTEAFFGQGTRLTVV.

This clonotype occurred a few times. This chain's CDR3 is CASSLAIQTGELFF. The CDR3 DNA sequence: TGTGCCAGCAGCTTAGCGATCCAGACCGGGGAGCTGTTTTTT. The gene calls are TRBV7-2 and TRBJ2-2; D is unresolved. CDR1 and CDR2 from the germline V gene are SGHTA and FQGNSA. Between the trimmed V and J ends, which lost 0 bases and 5 bases, there was a span of 7 bases. This CDR3 has 14 amino acids. Complete variable domain (other parts from reference TRBV7-2 and TRBJ2-2): GAGVSQSPSNKVTEKGKDVELRCDPISGHTALYWYRQSLGQGLEFLIYFQGNSAPDKSGLPSDRFSAERTGGSVSTLTIQRTQQEDSAVYLCASSLAIQTGELFFGEGSRLTVL.

The chain employs TRBV6-1 and TRBJ1-2, with D perhaps TRBD1 (5 bases). Germline V gives CDR1 MNHNS, CDR2 SASEGT. The CDR3 is 12 residues long. V lost 5 bases and J lost 5, with 9 bases in between. The CDR3 sequence: CASSMDTYGYTF. For the CDR3, the DNA is TGTGCCAGCAGTATGGACACATATGGCTACACCTTC.

The chain is built from TRBV7-8 and TRBJ2-7, with D possibly being TRBD1 (5 bases). Trimming took 5 bases from V and 4 from J, leaving 12 bases between them. CDR1 SGHVS and CDR2 FQNEAQ come from the germline V gene. The CDR3 consists of 13 residues. CDR3 in amino acids: CASSSRVSYEQYF. CDR3 in DNA: TGTGCCAGCAGCAGCAGGGTGTCATACGAGCAGTACTTC.

This clonotype was observed once. The J gene is TRBJ2-2, the V gene TRBV30; D ambiguous. V was clipped by 1 base and J by 8 bases, with 8 bases between them. The CDR3 consists of 12 residues. Germline V gives CDR1 GTSNPN, CDR2 SVGIG (reference sequence). The DNA for the CDR3 is TGTGCCTGGAGTGAGAGGAAGGGGGAGCTGTTTTTT. This sequence encodes CAWSERKGELFF.

The chain employs TRBV2 and TRBJ2-7; no clear D gene. V was pared by 4 bases and J by 2 bases, with 12 bases between. Germline values: CDR1 SNHLY, CDR2 FYNNEI. The CDR3 is 14 amino acids. The CDR3 is CASSGYRQPYEQYF. In nucleotides, the CDR3 is TGTGCCAGCAGTGGATATAGGCAACCCTACGAGCAGTACTTC.

The rearrangement links TRBV20-1 to TRBJ2-7; D may be TRBD1 (6 bases). The CDR3 spans 15 residues. CDR1 and CDR2 from the germline V gene are DFQATT and SNEGSKA (reference sequence). Trimming took 3 bases from V and 2 from J, leaving 17 bases between them. CDR3 sequence reads: CSASPSTGRTYEQYF. The CDR3 DNA sequence: TGCAGTGCTAGCCCCTCCACAGGGAGAACCTACGAGCAGTACTTC.